A single sample gave rise to the 13 T cell receptor beta chains below, sequenced in a study of shared clonotypes between healthy human individuals. Produced via immunoSEQ multiplex PCR; TCRdb's table is partial and in-frame only. In the table there are some 500,000 clones, 70% to 80% of which are singletons. Sequenced sample: PBMCs. These receptors came from a woman in her thirties or forties in good health. Some clones in this sample may be carry-over from other donors' samples.

The chain couples TRBV2 to TRBJ2-7; D remains ambiguous. The CDR3 is 11 amino acids. Deletions cut 4 bases from V and 5 bases from J, with 6 bases between. CDR1 SNHLY and CDR2 FYNNEI come from the germline V gene. CDR3 in DNA: TGTGCCAGCAGTGTAGGCGACGAGCAGTACTTC. Protein product: CASSVGDEQYF.

This clone has more than one count but fewer than ten. The chain recombines TRBV2 with TRBJ1-1; unclear D gene. Germline V gives CDR1 SNHLY, CDR2 FYNNEI. This CDR3 region has 14 residues. The V end lost 5 bases, the J end lost 1 base, and 11 bases lay between the germline ends. CDR3: CASSREKGNTEAFF. The CDR3 DNA is TGTGCCAGCAGTAGGGAAAAGGGGAACACTGAAGCTTTCTTT.

The chain is built from TRBV29-1 and TRBJ1-4; 7 bases map to TRBD1. CDR3 size: 12 residues. V shed 7 bases, J shed 8 bases, and the junction held 7 bases outside the gene matches. Germline V gene lookup returns CDR1 SQVTM and CDR2 ANQGSEA. The CDR3 here is CSGGDSEEKLFF. The CDR3 DNA sequence: TGCAGCGGGGGGGACAGCGAGGAAAAACTGTTTTTT. Together with reference TRBV29-1 and TRBJ1-4, the CDR3 gives the full variable domain: SAVISQKPSRDICQRGTSLTIQCQVDSQVTMMFWYRQQPGQSLTLIATANQGSEATYESGFVIDKFPISRPNLTFSTLTVSNMSPEDSSIYLCSGGDSEEKLFFGSGTQLSVL.

The CDR3 is CASSQTSLAEAFF. CDR3 in DNA: TGTGCCAGCAGCCAGACGAGCTTGGCTGAAGCTTTCTTT. The V gene is TRBV14, the J gene TRBJ1-1; D gene ambiguous. CDR1 is SGHDN, CDR2 FVKESK, per germline. Between the trimmed V and J ends, which lost 3 bases and 6 bases, there was a span of 11 bases. The CDR3 loop spans 13 amino acids.

In this sample, this clone turned up once. The chain carries TRBV5-1 and TRBJ1-5, with D possibly matching TRBD1 (5 bases). Germline V lookup: CDR1 SGHRS, CDR2 YFSETQ. V dropped 0 bases and J dropped 4 bases, with 14 bases sitting between them. The CDR3 covers 16 residues. Here the CDR3 reads CASSLEGPAPNQPQHF. CDR3 nucleotide sequence: TGCGCCAGCAGCTTGGAGGGGCCCGCCCCGAATCAGCCCCAGCATTTT.

Regarding this clone: One end of the junction does not line up with germline, which may come from a read error. The rearrangement links TRBV7-7 to TRBJ2-1; D remains ambiguous. The V gene's germline CDR1 is SSHAT and CDR2 FNYEAQ (reference sequence). The CDR3 runs to 13 residues. The CDR3 sequence: CASSLSLYNEQFF. The CDR3 DNA sequence: TGTGCTAGCAGCTTAAGTCTCTACAATGAGCAGTTCTTC. Full variable domain (outside the CDR3, taken from reference TRBV7-7 and TRBJ2-1): GAGVSQSPRYKVTKRGQDVTLRCDPISSHATLYWYQQALGQGPEFLTYFNYEAQPDKSGLPSDRFSAERPEGSISTLTIQRTEQRDSAMYRCASSLSLYNEQFFGPGTRLTVL.

The V gene is TRBV6-6, the J gene TRBJ1-5; possibly TRBD1 for D (6 bases). The CDR3 spans 14 residues. Germline assignment: CDR1 MNHNY and CDR2 SVGAGI (reference sequence). The V end lost 6 bases, the J end lost 9 bases, and 18 bases lay between the germline ends. The CDR3 nucleotides are TGTGCCAGCAGGTCCTCAGGGGACGGGGTGCCCCAGCATTTT. Translating gives CASRSSGDGVPQHF.

The rearrangement uses TRBV30 and TRBJ2-3, with D perhaps TRBD2 (6 bases). The CDR3 consists of 12 residues. V was clipped by 5 bases and J by 14 bases, with 20 bases between them. The germline V gene encodes CDR1 GTSNPN and CDR2 SVGIG (reference sequence). The CDR3 DNA reads TGTGCCTGGGGTGCGGGGTTTCATAGTGTGTATTTT. This codes for CAWGAGFHSVYF.

J is TRBJ2-7 and V is TRBV29-1, with D possibly being TRBD1 (6 bases). This CDR3 is 12 amino acids long. Germline CDR1 reads SQVTM; CDR2 reads ANQGSEA. CDR3 sequence reads: CSPRGNSYEQYF. The CDR3 DNA is TGCAGTCCTAGGGGGAACTCCTACGAGCAGTACTTC.

Concerning this clone: The same CDR3 also results from other DNA sequences found in this sample. The gene calls are TRBV28 and TRBJ2-2; unclear D gene. CDR1 and CDR2 from the germline V gene are MDHEN and SYDVKM. This CDR3 comprises 15 residues. V lost 5 bases and J lost 5, with 15 bases in between. The CDR3 loop reads CASSTITTGTGELFF. CDR3 DNA sequence: TGTGCCAGCAGTACGATAACTACTGGGACCGGGGAGCTGTTTTTT.

This sequence joins TRBV4-2 and TRBJ2-2; TRBD2 aligns across 8 bases. Germline-derived CDR1 and CDR2 are LGHNA and YNFKEQ. This CDR3 region has 16 residues. The V segment lost 3 bases and the J segment 3 bases; nucleotides outside the gene matches: 6. CDR3 nucleotides: TGTGCCAGCAGCCACTGGGGACTAGGGTACACCGGGGAGCTGTTTTTT. It specifies CASSHWGLGYTGELFF.

This clone was seen a few times. This chain joins TRBV6-5 and TRBJ2-2; D unresolved. V gave up 0 bases and J gave up 7 bases, with 3 bases separating them. CDR3 length equals 12 residues. From germline, CDR1 is MNHEY and CDR2 SVGAGI. CDR3 DNA sequence: TGTGCCAGCAGTTACTCGTACGGGGAGCTGTTTTTT. Its translation is CASSYSYGELFF.

J is TRBJ2-7 and V is TRBV6-6; 8 bases are a match to TRBD1. Trimming at V came to 0 bases and at J to 2 bases, leaving 6 bases not matched to a gene. CDR3 size: 16 residues. Per germline, CDR1 MNHNY and CDR2 SVGAGI (reference sequence). The CDR3 is CASSYSLTGAPYEQYF. The CDR3 DNA reads as TGTGCCAGCAGTTACTCTCTGACAGGGGCCCCCTACGAGCAGTACTTC.